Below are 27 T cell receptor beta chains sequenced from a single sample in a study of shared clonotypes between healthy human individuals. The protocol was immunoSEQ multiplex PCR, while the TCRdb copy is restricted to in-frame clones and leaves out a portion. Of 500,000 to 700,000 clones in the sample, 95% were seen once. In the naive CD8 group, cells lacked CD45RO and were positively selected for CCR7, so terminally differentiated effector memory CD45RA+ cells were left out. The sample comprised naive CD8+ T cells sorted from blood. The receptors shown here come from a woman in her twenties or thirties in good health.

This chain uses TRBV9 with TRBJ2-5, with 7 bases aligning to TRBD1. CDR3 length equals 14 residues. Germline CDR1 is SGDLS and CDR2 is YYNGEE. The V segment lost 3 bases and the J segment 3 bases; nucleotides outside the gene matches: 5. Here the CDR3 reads CASSGKGAEETQYF. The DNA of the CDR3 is TGTGCCAGCAGCGGCAAGGGGGCGGAAGAGACCCAGTACTTC.

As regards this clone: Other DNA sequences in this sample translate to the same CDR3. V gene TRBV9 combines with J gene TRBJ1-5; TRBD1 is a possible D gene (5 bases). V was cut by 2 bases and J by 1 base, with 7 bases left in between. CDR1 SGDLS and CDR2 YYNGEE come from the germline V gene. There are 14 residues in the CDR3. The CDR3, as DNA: TGTGCCAGCAGCGTGGGGGACAGCAATCAGCCCCAGCATTTT. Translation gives CASSVGDSNQPQHF.

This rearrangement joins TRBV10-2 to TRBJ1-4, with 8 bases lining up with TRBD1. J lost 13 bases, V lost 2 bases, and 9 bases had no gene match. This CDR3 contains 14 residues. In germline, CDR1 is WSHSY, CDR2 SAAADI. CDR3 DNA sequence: TGCGCCAGCAGTGAGAACAGGGGGGGACTGGGACTGTTTTTT. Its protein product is CASSENRGGLGLFF.

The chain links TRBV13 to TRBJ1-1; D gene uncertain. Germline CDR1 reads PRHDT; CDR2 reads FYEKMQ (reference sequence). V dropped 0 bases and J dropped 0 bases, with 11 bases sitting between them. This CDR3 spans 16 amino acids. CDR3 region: CASSLGREEMNTEAFF. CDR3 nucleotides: TGTGCCAGCAGCTTAGGCCGCGAGGAGATGAACACTGAAGCTTTCTTT.

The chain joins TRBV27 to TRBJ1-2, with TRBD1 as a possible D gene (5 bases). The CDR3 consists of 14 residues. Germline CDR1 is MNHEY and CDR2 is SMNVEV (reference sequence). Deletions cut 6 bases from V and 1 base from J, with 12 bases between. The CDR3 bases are TGTGCCAGCAGCCCCCGGGGCCTTAACTATGGCTACACCTTC. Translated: CASSPRGLNYGYTF.

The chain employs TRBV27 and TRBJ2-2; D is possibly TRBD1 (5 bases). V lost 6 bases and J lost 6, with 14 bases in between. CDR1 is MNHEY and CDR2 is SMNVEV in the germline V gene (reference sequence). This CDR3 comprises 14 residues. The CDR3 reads CASRPREVAGELFF. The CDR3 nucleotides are TGTGCCAGCAGACCCAGGGAAGTGGCCGGGGAGCTGTTTTTT.

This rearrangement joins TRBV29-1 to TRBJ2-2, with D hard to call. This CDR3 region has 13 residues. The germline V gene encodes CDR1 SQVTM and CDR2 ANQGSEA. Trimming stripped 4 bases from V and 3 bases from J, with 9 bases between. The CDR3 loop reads CSVASRDTGELFF. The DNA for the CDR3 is TGCAGCGTTGCCTCTCGGGACACCGGGGAGCTGTTTTTT.

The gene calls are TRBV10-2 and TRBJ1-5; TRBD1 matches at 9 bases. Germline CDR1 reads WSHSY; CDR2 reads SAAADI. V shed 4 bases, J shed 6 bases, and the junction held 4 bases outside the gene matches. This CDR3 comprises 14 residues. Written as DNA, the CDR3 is TGCGCCAGCAGTGGGGACAGGGTCCCTCAGCCCCAGCATTTT. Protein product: CASSGDRVPQPQHF.

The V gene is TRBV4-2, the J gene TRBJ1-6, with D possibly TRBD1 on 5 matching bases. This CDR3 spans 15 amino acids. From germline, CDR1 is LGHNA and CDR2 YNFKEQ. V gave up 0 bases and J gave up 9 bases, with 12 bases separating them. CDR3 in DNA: TGTGCCAGCAGCCAAGAGGGGGGGATAGGTTCACCCCTCCACTTT. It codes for CASSQEGGIGSPLHF.

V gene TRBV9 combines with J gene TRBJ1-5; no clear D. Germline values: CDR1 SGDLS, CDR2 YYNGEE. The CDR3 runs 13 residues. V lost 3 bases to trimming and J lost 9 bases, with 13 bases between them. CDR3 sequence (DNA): TGTGCCAGCAGCGCCGGCAGGTCGAGGCCCCAGCATTTT. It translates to CASSAGRSRPQHF.

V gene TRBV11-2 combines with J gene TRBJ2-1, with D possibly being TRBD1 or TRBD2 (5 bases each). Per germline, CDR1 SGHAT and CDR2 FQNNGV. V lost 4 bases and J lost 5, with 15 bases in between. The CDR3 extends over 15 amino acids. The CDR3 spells CASSWPGTYNNEQFF. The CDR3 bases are TGTGCCAGCAGCTGGCCCGGGACCTATAACAATGAGCAGTTCTTC. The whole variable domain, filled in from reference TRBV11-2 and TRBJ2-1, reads EAGVAQSPRYKIIEKRQSVAFWCNPISGHATLYWYQQILGQGPKLLIQFQNNGVVDDSQLPKDRFSAERLKGVDSTLKIQPAKLEDSAVYLCASSWPGTYNNEQFFGPGTRLTVL.

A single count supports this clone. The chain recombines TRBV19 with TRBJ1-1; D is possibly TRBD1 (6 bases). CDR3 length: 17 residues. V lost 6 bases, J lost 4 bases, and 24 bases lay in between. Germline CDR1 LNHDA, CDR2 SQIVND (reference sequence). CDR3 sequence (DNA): TGTGCCAGTAGCCCTAACTTCCCAGGGGCTCCTGTCACTGAAGCTTTCTTT. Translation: CASSPNFPGAPVTEAFF.

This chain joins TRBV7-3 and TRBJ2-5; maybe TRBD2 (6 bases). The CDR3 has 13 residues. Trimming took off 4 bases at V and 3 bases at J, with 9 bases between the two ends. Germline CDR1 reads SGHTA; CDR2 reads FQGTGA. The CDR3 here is CASSSGGKETQYF. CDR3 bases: TGTGCCAGCAGCTCCGGCGGGAAAGAGACCCAGTACTTC.

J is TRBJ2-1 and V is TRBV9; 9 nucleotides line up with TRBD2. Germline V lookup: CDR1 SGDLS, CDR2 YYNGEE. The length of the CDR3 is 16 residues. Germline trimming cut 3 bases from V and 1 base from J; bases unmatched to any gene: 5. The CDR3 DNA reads TGTGCCAGCAGCGCGACTAGCGGAAGGTCCTACAATGAGCAGTTCTTC. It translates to CASSATSGRSYNEQFF. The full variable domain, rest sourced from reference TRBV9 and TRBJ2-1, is DSGVTQTPKHLITATGQRVTLRCSPRSGDLSVYWYQQSLDQGLQFLIQYYNGEERAKGNILERFSAQQFPDLHSELNLSSLELGDSALYFCASSATSGRSYNEQFFGPGTRLTVL.

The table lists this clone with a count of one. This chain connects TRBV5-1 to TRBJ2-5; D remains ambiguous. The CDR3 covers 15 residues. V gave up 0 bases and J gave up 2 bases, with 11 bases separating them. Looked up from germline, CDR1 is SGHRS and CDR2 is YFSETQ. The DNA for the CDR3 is TGCGCCAGCAGCTTGGCTTTCGCAGGACAAGAGACCCAGTACTTC. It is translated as CASSLAFAGQETQYF.

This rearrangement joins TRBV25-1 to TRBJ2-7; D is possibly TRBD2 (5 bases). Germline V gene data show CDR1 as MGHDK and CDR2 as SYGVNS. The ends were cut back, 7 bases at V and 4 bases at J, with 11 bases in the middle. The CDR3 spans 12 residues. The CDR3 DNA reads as TGTGCCAGCAATTCCGAGGGTTACGAGCAGTACTTC. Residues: CASNSEGYEQYF.

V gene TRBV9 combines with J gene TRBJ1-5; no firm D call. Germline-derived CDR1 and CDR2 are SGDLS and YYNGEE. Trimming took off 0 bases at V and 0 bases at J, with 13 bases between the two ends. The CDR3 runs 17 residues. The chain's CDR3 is CASSVVVHPDSNQPQHF. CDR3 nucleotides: TGTGCCAGCAGCGTAGTAGTCCACCCTGATAGCAATCAGCCCCAGCATTTT.

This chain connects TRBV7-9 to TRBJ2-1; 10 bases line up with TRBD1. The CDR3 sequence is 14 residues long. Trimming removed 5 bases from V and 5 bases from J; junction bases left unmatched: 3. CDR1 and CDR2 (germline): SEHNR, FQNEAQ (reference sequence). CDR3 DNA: TGTGCCAGCAGCCGGACAGGGGGTAACAATGAGCAGTTCTTC. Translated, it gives CASSRTGGNNEQFF. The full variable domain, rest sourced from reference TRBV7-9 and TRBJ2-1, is DTGVSQNPRHKITKRGQNVTFRCDPISEHNRLYWYRQTLGQGPEFLTYFQNEAQLEKSRLLSDRFSAERPKGSFSTLEIQRTEQGDSAMYLCASSRTGGNNEQFFGPGTRLTVL.

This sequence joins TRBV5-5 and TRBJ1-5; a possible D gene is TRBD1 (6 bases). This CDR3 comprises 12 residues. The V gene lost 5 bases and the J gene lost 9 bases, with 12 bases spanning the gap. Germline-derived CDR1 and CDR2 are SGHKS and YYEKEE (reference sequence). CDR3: CASRMEGGPQHF. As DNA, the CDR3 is TGTGCCAGCAGAATGGAGGGGGGGCCCCAGCATTTT.

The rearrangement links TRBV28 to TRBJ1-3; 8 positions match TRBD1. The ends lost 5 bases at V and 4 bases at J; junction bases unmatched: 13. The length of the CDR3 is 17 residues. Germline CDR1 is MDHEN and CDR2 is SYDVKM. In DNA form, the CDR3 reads TGTGCCAGCAGTCCCCCAAATCCCCGGGACAGGGGAAACACCATATATTTT. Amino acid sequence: CASSPPNPRDRGNTIYF.

CDR3 amino acids: CASSGTSGTYEQYF. In nucleotides, the CDR3 is TGTGCCAGCAGTGGGACTAGCGGAACCTACGAGCAGTACTTC. The chain recombines TRBV6-5 with TRBJ2-5; 11 nucleotides line up with TRBD2. The better agreement between TRBJ2-7 and the DNA end casts doubt on the J call. Germline CDR1 MNHEY, CDR2 SVGAGI. The length of the CDR3 is 14 residues.

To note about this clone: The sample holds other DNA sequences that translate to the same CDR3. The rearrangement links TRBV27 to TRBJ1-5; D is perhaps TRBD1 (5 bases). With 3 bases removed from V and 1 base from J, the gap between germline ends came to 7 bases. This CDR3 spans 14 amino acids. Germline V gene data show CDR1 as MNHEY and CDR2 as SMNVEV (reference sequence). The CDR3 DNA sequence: TGTGCCAGCAGTTTGGGGGGGAGCAATCAGCCCCAGCATTTT. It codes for CASSLGGSNQPQHF.

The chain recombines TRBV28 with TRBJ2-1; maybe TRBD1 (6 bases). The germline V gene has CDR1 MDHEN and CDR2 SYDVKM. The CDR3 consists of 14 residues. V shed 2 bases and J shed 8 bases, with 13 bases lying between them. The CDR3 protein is CASSLDRPRDEQFF. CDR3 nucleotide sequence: TGTGCCAGCAGTTTAGACAGGCCAAGGGATGAGCAGTTCTTC.

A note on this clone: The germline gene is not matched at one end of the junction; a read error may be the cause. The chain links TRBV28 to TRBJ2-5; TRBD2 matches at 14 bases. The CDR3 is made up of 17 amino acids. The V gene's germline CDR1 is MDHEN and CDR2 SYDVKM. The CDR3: CASSSGGLAGDQETQYF. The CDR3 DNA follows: TGTGCCAGCAGTAGTGGGGGACTAGCGGGAGACCAGGAGACCCAGTACTTC.

The CDR3 bases are TGTGCCAGCAGCGTAGGGAGTAGCATGGGGCAGTTCTTC. Translating it yields CASSVGSSMGQFF. This chain joins TRBV9 and TRBJ2-1; unclear D gene. V shed 0 bases and J shed 12 bases, with 13 bases lying between them. This CDR3 comprises 13 residues. Looked up from germline, CDR1 is SGDLS and CDR2 is YYNGEE.

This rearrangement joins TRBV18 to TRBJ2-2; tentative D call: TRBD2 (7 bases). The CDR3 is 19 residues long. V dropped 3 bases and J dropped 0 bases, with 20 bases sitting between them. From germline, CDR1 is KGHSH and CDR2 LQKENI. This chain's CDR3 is CASSPQGLADMANTGELFF. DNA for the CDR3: TGTGCCAGCTCACCTCAGGGGCTAGCGGATATGGCGAACACCGGGGAGCTGTTTTTT.

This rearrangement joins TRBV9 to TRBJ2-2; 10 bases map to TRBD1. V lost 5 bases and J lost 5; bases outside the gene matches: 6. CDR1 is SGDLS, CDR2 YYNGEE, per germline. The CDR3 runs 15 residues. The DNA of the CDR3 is TGTGCCAGCAGAGCCCTGGGACAGGGGACCGGGGAGCTGTTTTTT. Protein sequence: CASRALGQGTGELFF.